This entry lists 29 T cell receptor beta chains sequenced from one sample in a study of blood T cell repertoires in COVID-19. Profiling relied on immunoSEQ multiplex PCR, and the TCRdb table lists in-frame clones only, not all of them. Among about 170,000 clones, about 83% were seen once, and the ten largest hold roughly 8%. The sequenced sample consisted of peripheral blood. The receptors shown here come from a man aged 35 to 55 who had recovered from COVID-19.

In DNA form, the CDR3 reads TGTGCCAGCAGCACTAACACTGAAGCTTTCTTT. Translation: CASSTNTEAFF. This chain links TRBV6-6 with TRBJ1-1; D is unclear. V lost 6 bases and J 2 bases, leaving 4 bases between the germline ends. This CDR3 region has 11 residues. Germline V gives CDR1 MNHNY, CDR2 SVGAGI (reference sequence).

Only one count was recorded for this clone. The chain employs TRBV10-3 and TRBJ2-7, with D perhaps matching TRBD2 (6 bases). This CDR3 contains 14 residues. Germline assignment: CDR1 ENHRY and CDR2 SYGVKD. V lost 10 bases to trimming and J lost 1 base, with 17 bases between them. This CDR3 reads CATLTGASSYEQYF. The DNA of the CDR3 is TGTGCCACCTTGACGGGAGCGTCTTCCTACGAGCAGTACTTC.

J is TRBJ2-7 and V is TRBV7-9; TRBD1 agrees at 7 bases. With 4 bases clipped from V and 6 bases from J, the junction kept 6 bases outside the gene matches. Germline V gene sequence: CDR1 SEHNR, CDR2 FQNEAQ (reference sequence). This CDR3 contains 13 residues. CDR3 sequence (DNA): TGTGCCAGCAGCTCCCAGGGGGTTAGCGAGCAGTACTTC. Translation: CASSSQGVSEQYF.

V and J are TRBV6-5 and TRBJ2-6; 7 nucleotides agree with TRBD1. The CDR3 extends over 16 amino acids. V lost 4 bases and J lost 4; bases outside the gene matches: 7. The germline V gene has CDR1 MNHEY and CDR2 SVGAGI. This CDR3 reads CASSSTGADGANVLTF. Written as DNA, the CDR3 is TGTGCCAGCAGTTCCACAGGGGCGGACGGGGCCAACGTCCTGACTTTC.

This clone was detected only once. The chain joins TRBV2 to TRBJ2-5, with TRBD2 as a possible D gene (5 bases). Germline lookup yields CDR1 SNHLY and CDR2 FYNNEI. The V gene lost 7 bases and the J gene lost 2 bases, with 20 bases spanning the gap. The CDR3 length is 16 residues. Written as DNA, the CDR3 is TGTGCCAGCACCCGGCGTGTCGGGGTCCAACAAGAGACCCAGTACTTC. Protein: CASTRRVGVQQETQYF. Drawing the rest from reference TRBV2 and TRBJ2-5, the complete variable domain is EPEVTQTPSHQVTQMGQEVILRCVPISNHLYFYWYRQILGQKVEFLVSFYNNEISEKSEIFDDQFSVERPDGSNFTLKIRSTKLEDSAMYFCASTRRVGVQQETQYFGPGTRLLVL.

The V gene is TRBV10-3, the J gene TRBJ1-2, with a weak D call TRBD1 (6 bases). V lost 6 bases and J 6 bases, leaving 11 bases between the germline ends. CDR3 length equals 12 residues. Germline CDR1 and CDR2: ENHRY and SYGVKD. Here the CDR3 DNA reads TGTGCCATCAGATGGGACACGGATGGCTACACCTTC. It yields the protein CAIRWDTDGYTF.

The rearrangement links TRBV13 to TRBJ1-1; 9 bases line up with TRBD1. The junction had 9 bases not matched to a gene; V was cut back by 5 bases and J by 8 bases. The CDR3 is 14 amino acids. Germline V gene data show CDR1 as PRHDT and CDR2 as FYEKMQ (reference sequence). The CDR3 DNA reads TGTGCCAGCAGCCCACGGACAGGGGCAGGCGAAGCTTTCTTT. The encoded protein is CASSPRTGAGEAFF.

The chain is built from TRBV6-5 and TRBJ2-7; 8 bases match TRBD1. The germline gives CDR1 MNHEY, CDR2 SVGAGI. Trimming cost V 5 bases and J 2 bases; bases outside gene matches: 5. CDR3 size: 14 residues. CDR3 in amino acids: CASSNTGQAYEQYF. CDR3 in DNA: TGTGCCAGCAGTAACACGGGACAGGCCTACGAGCAGTACTTC.

The rearrangement uses TRBV11-3 and TRBJ1-6, with D hard to call. Germline CDR1 and CDR2: SGHNT and YENEEA. Trimming left V 0 bases short and J 8 bases short, with 5 bases between. The CDR3 is made up of 13 amino acids. In DNA form, the CDR3 reads TGTGCCAGCAGCTTAGAGGCGGATTCACCCCTCCACTTT. It translates to CASSLEADSPLHF.

This chain links TRBV19 with TRBJ2-3; the D gene is possibly TRBD1 (5 bases). Germline V CDR1 and CDR2: LNHDA, SQIVND (reference sequence). The CDR3 has 14 residues. The V and J ends lost 3 bases and 2 bases respectively, with 9 bases between them. The CDR3 here is CASSIRTHTDTQYF. The CDR3, as DNA: TGTGCCAGTAGTATTAGGACACACACAGATACGCAGTATTTT.

This clone was recorded a few times. V usage is TRBV11-3 and J usage is TRBJ2-7; D perhaps matches TRBD2 (5 bases). The V end lost 0 bases, the J end lost 3 bases, and 6 bases lay between the germline ends. CDR3 size: 13 residues. Germline assignment: CDR1 SGHNT and CDR2 YENEEA. In DNA, the CDR3 is TGTGCCAGCAGCTTAGATGCGGGCTACGAGCAGTACTTC. This encodes CASSLDAGYEQYF.

V and J are TRBV14 and TRBJ2-7; possibly TRBD2 for D (5 bases). Germline V gives CDR1 SGHDN, CDR2 FVKESK. V was trimmed by 3 bases and J by 0 bases, leaving 18 bases between them. CDR3 size: 17 residues. The CDR3 sequence is CASSQDGVATFSYEQYF. For the CDR3, the DNA is TGTGCCAGCAGCCAGGACGGGGTAGCCACCTTCTCCTACGAGCAGTACTTC.

CDR3 bases: TGTGCCACCAGCAGAGAAGGGACAGGGTACTATGGCTACACCTTC. Its translation is CATSREGTGYYGYTF. The V and J genes are TRBV15 and TRBJ1-2; 9 bases are a match to TRBD1. Germline trimming cut 0 bases from V and 3 bases from J; bases unmatched to any gene: 2. Germline V gene sequence: CDR1 LNHNV, CDR2 YYDKDF (reference sequence). The CDR3 has 15 amino acids.

J is TRBJ1-6 and V is TRBV28; 12 bases line up with TRBD1. V shed 5 bases, J shed 10 bases, and the junction held 6 bases outside the gene matches. The CDR3 spans 15 residues. Germline V CDR1 and CDR2: MDHEN, SYDVKM. The DNA of the CDR3 is TGTGCCAGCAGTCTCCCGGGACAGGGGGCGTCACCCCTCCACTTT. Protein product: CASSLPGQGASPLHF.

About this clone itself: Within the sample, other DNA sequences also encode this same CDR3. The chain carries TRBV18 and TRBJ1-5; TRBD1 aligns across 10 bases. The CDR3 consists of 14 residues. Germline V CDR1 and CDR2: KGHSH, LQKENI. Trimming cost V 3 bases and J 6 bases; bases outside gene matches: 2. The CDR3 here is CASSPGQGGQPQHF. In DNA form, the CDR3 reads TGTGCCAGCTCACCCGGACAGGGGGGTCAGCCCCAGCATTTT.

This chain joins TRBV5-5 and TRBJ2-7, with a possible D match to TRBD2 (6 bases). V was pared by 1 base and J by 0 bases, with 14 bases between. The CDR3 is 16 residues long. Per germline, CDR1 SGHKS and CDR2 YYEKEE (reference sequence). CDR3: CASSLSVGDSSYEQYF. The CDR3 nucleotides are TGTGCCAGCAGCTTGTCCGTCGGGGACTCCTCCTACGAGCAGTACTTC. The full variable domain, completed using reference TRBV5-5 and TRBJ2-7, is DAGVTQSPTHLIKTRGQQVTLRCSPISGHKSVSWYQQVLGQGPQFIFQYYEKEERGRGNFPDRFSARQFPNYSSELNVNALLLGDSALYLCASSLSVGDSSYEQYFGPGTRLTVT.

The V call is TRBV5-4, the J call TRBJ2-3; TRBD1 aligns across 7 bases. The CDR3 runs to 16 residues. Germline CDR1 reads SGHNT; CDR2 reads YYREEE (reference sequence). Trimming cost V 4 bases and J 3 bases; bases outside gene matches: 11. The CDR3 DNA is TGTGCCAGCAGCCCTCAACAGGGGATGGTAACAGATACGCAGTATTTT. Translated, it gives CASSPQQGMVTDTQYF.

In DNA, the CDR3 is TGTGCCATCAGCCCGGGACAGGGGTATGGCTACACCTTC. Its translation is CAISPGQGYGYTF. The chain uses TRBV10-3 and TRBJ1-2, with 10 bases identical to TRBD1. CDR1 is ENHRY and CDR2 is SYGVKD in the germline V gene. The length of the CDR3 is 13 residues. The V segment lost 6 bases and the J segment 5 bases; nucleotides outside the gene matches: 3.

This rearrangement joins TRBV6-2 or TRBV6-3 to TRBJ2-7; TRBD1 aligns across 9 bases. CDR3 size: 14 residues. Germline V gene data show CDR1 as MNHEY and CDR2 as SVGEGT. The junction had 8 bases not matched to a gene; V was cut back by 5 bases and J by 6 bases. The CDR3 spells CASSLQGALGEQYF. CDR3 DNA sequence: TGTGCCAGCAGTCTACAGGGGGCACTCGGCGAGCAGTACTTC.

This clone was detected a few times. V is TRBV11-2 and J is TRBJ1-1; D gene uncertain. Germline lookup yields CDR1 SGHAT and CDR2 FQNNGV. This CDR3 contains 16 residues. Trimming took off 7 bases at V and 6 bases at J, with 24 bases between the two ends. The CDR3: CASTLNSGSRDAEAFF. The CDR3 DNA reads as TGTGCCAGCACCCTGAATTCCGGGTCCCGAGACGCTGAAGCTTTCTTT.

The chain is built from TRBV2 and TRBJ1-2, with TRBD1 matching 7 bases. Germline values: CDR1 SNHLY, CDR2 FYNNEI. Trimming cost V 6 bases and J 2 bases; bases outside gene matches: 3. The CDR3 contains 13 residues. In DNA form, the CDR3 reads TGTGCCAGCAGCCAGACAGGGAACTATGGCTACACCTTC. This encodes CASSQTGNYGYTF.

J is TRBJ1-5 and V is TRBV6-5; 9 nucleotides line up with TRBD1. Germline V lookup: CDR1 MNHEY, CDR2 SVGAGI. The J segment lost 4 bases and the V segment lost 7 bases, leaving 5 bases of the junction unmatched. There are 14 residues in the CDR3. The DNA of the CDR3 is TGTGCCAGCAAAACGGGACAGGGTAATCAGCCCCAGCATTTT. It translates to CASKTGQGNQPQHF.

This rearrangement joins TRBV24-1 to TRBJ2-5; 7 nucleotides match TRBD2. Germline lookup yields CDR1 KGHDR and CDR2 SFDVKD. There are 17 residues in the CDR3. Trimming cost V 4 bases and J 5 bases; bases outside gene matches: 15. The CDR3, as DNA: TGTGCCACCAGTGAATGGGTAGGCGGGAGTGTCGGGGAGACCCAGTACTTC. As protein: CATSEWVGGSVGETQYF.

The chain links TRBV7-2 to TRBJ2-5; 13 nucleotides agree with TRBD2. V gave up 5 bases and J gave up 7 bases; unmatched junction bases: 10. Germline V gene lookup returns CDR1 SGHTA and CDR2 FQGNSA. This CDR3 is built from 16 residues. CDR3 in DNA: TGTGCCAGCAGCCTAGGGACTAGCGGGGCCCAGGGGACCCAGTACTTC. The encoded protein is CASSLGTSGAQGTQYF.

With respect to this clone: A much larger clone differs from this one at a single base, so this may be a read error. The genes are TRBV28 and TRBJ2-7; 8 bases agree with TRBD2. CDR3 size: 13 residues. The V gene end was trimmed by 5 bases and the J gene end by 2 bases; junction bases not matched to a gene: 2. Per the germline V gene, CDR1 is MDHEN and CDR2 is SYDVKM. CDR3 in DNA: TGTGCCAGCAGTACGGGACTAGCCTACGAGCAGTACTTC. Its protein is CASSTGLAYEQYF.

CDR3 sequence: CASSARDRGQYEQYF. CDR3 nucleotides: TGTGCCAGCAGCGCCCGGGACAGGGGGCAGTACGAGCAGTACTTC. The V gene is TRBV7-2, the J gene TRBJ2-7; 12 bases fit TRBD1. V shed 5 bases, J shed 4 bases, and the junction held 6 bases outside the gene matches. Germline V gene sequence: CDR1 SGHTA, CDR2 FQGNSA. This CDR3 contains 15 residues.

The chain carries TRBV29-1 and TRBJ2-4, with 11 bases fitting TRBD1. Germline CDR1 is SQVTM and CDR2 is ANQGSEA. The CDR3 is made up of 12 amino acids. V shed 4 bases, J shed 8 bases, and the junction held 1 base outside the gene matches. DNA of the CDR3: TGCAGCGTTGGGGGACAGGGGGACATTCAGTACTTC. This translates into CSVGGQGDIQYF.

The CDR3 reads CASSEQQGYEQYF. The CDR3 bases are TGCGCCAGCAGTGAGCAGCAGGGTTACGAGCAGTACTTC. V usage is TRBV10-2 and J usage is TRBJ2-7, with D perhaps matching TRBD1 (5 bases). The V gene's germline CDR1 is WSHSY and CDR2 SAAADI. V lost 2 bases and J 4 bases, leaving 9 bases between the germline ends. The CDR3 totals 13 residues.

The rearrangement uses TRBV6-1 and TRBJ1-2; a weak D match, TRBD1 (6 bases). V gave up 4 bases and J gave up 0 bases, with 18 bases separating them. Germline-derived CDR1 and CDR2 are MNHNS and SASEGT. The CDR3 consists of 17 residues. In nucleotides, the CDR3 is TGTGCCAGCAGTGGGACCGGGGGCGGGGGCCCTAACTATGGCTACACCTTC. Its translation is CASSGTGGGGPNYGYTF.